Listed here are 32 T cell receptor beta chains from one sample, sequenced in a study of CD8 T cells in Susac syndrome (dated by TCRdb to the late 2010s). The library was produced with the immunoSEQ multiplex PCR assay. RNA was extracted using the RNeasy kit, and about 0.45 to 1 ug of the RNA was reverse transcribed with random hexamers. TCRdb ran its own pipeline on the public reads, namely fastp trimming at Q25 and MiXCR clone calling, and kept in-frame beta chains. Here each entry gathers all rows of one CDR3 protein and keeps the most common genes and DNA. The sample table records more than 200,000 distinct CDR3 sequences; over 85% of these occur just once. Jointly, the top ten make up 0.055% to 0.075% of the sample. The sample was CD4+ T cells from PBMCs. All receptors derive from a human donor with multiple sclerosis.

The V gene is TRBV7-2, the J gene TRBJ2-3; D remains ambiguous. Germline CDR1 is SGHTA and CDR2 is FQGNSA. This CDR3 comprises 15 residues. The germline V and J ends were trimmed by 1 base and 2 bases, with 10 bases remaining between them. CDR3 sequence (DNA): TGTGCCAGCAGCTTAGGACCAACCCTCACAGATACGCAGTATTTT. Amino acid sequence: CASSLGPTLTDTQYF. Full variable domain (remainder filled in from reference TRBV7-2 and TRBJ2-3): GAGVSQSPSNKVTEKGKDVELRCDPISGHTALYWYRQSLGQGLEFLIYFQGNSAPDKSGLPSDRFSAERTGGSVSTLTIQRTQQEDSAVYLCASSLGPTLTDTQYFGPGTRLTVL.

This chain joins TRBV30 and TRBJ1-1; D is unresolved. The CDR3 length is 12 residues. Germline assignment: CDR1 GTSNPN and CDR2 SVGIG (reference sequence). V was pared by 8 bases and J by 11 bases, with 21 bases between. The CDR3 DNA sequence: TGTGCCCTTCGAGGGCCTTCCCTTATTGCTTTCTTT. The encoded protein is CALRGPSLIAFF.

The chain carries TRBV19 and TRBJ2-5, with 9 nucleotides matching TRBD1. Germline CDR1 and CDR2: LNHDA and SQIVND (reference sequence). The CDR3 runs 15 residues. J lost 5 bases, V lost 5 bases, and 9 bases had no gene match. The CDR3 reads CASSLTDRGSETQYF. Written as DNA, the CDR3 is TGTGCCAGTAGTCTCACGGACAGGGGATCGGAGACCCAGTACTTC. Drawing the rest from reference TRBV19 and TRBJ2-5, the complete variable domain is DGGITQSPKYLFRKEGQNVTLSCEQNLNHDAMYWYRQDPGQGLRLIYYSQIVNDFQKGDIAEGYSVSREKKESFPLTVTSAQKNPTAFYLCASSLTDRGSETQYFGPGTRLLVL.

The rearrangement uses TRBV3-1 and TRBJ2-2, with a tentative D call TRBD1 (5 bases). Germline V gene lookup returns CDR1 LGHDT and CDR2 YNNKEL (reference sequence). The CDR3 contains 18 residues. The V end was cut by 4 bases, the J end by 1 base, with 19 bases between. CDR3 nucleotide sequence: TGTGCCAGCAGCCCAAGAACATTAGGGCAGGGGAACACCGGGGAGCTGTTTTTT. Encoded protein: CASSPRTLGQGNTGELFF.

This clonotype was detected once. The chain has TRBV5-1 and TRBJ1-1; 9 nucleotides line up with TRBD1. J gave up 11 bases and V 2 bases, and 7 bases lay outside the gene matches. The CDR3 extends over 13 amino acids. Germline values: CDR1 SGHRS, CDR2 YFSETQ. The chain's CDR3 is CASSFLTGGVAFF. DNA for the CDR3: TGCGCCAGCAGCTTTTTGACAGGGGGAGTTGCTTTCTTT. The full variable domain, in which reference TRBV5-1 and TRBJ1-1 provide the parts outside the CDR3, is KAGVTQTPRYLIKTRGQQVTLSCSPISGHRSVSWYQQTPGQGLQFLFEYFSETQRNKGNFPGRFSGRQFSNSRSEMNVSTLELGDSALYLCASSFLTGGVAFFGQGTRLTVV.

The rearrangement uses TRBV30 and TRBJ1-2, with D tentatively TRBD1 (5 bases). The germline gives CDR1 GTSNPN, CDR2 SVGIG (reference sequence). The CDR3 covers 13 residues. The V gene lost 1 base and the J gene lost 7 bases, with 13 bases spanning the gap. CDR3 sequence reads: CAWSGSQGGGYTF. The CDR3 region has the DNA TGTGCCTGGAGTGGGTCGCAGGGTGGTGGCTACACCTTC.

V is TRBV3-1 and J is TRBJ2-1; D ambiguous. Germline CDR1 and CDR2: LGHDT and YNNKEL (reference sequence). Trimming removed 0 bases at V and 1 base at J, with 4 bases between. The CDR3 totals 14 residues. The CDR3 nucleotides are TGTGCCAGCAGCCAAGACGGTTCCTACAATGAGCAGTTCTTC. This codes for CASSQDGSYNEQFF.

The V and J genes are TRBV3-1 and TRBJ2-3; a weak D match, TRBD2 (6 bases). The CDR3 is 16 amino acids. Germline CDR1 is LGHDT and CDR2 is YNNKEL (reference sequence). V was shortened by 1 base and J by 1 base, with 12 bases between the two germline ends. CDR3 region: CASSQGLASGTDTQYF. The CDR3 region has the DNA TGTGCCAGCAGCCAAGGTTTGGCTAGCGGCACAGATACGCAGTATTTT.

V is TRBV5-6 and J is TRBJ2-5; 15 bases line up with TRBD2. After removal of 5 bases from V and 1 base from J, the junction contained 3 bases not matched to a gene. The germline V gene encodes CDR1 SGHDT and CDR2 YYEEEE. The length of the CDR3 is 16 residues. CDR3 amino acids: CASRGLAGGPQETQYF. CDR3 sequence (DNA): TGTGCCAGCAGGGGACTAGCGGGAGGCCCCCAAGAGACCCAGTACTTC.

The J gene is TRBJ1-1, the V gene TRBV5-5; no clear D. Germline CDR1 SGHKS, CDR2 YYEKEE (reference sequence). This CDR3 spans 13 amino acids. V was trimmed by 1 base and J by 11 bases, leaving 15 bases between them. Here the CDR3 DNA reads TGTGCCAGCAGCTTGTCCCCCGGTGAGGGTGCTTTCTTT. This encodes CASSLSPGEGAFF.

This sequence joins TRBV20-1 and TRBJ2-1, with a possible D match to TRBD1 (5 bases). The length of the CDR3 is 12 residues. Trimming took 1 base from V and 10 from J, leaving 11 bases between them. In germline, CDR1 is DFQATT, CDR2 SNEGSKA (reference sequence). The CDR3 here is CSARVGVSEQFF. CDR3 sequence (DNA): TGCAGTGCTAGAGTAGGGGTTAGCGAGCAGTTCTTC.

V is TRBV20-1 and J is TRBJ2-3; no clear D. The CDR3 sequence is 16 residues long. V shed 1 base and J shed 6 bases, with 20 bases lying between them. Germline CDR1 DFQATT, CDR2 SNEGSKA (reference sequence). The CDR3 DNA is TGCAGTGCTAGAGGTCTGTTGAGACTGGATGGTGATACGCAGTATTTT. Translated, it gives CSARGLLRLDGDTQYF.

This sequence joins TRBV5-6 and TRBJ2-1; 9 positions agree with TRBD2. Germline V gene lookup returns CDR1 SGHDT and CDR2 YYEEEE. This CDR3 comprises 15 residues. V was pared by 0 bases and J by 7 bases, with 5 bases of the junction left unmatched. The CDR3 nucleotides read TGTGCCAGCAGCTTGGCCGGCGGGAGGGCTAATGAGCAGTTCTTC. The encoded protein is CASSLAGGRANEQFF.

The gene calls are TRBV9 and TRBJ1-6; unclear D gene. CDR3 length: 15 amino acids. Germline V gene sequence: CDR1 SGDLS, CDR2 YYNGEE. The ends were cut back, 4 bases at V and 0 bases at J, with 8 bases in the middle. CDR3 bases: TGTGCCAGCAGCCAAAGTAGCTCCTATAATTCACCCCTCCACTTT. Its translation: CASSQSSSYNSPLHF.

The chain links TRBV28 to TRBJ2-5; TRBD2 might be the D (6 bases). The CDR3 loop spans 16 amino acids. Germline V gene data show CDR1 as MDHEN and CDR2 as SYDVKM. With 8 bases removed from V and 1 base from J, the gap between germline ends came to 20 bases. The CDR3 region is CASGRVTAGFQETQYF. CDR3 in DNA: TGTGCCAGCGGTAGAGTCACCGCGGGATTCCAAGAGACCCAGTACTTC.

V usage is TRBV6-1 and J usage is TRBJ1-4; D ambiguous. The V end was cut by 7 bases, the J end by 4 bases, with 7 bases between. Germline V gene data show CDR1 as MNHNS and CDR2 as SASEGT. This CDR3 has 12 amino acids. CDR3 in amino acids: CASKWYNEKLFF. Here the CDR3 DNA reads TGTGCCAGCAAGTGGTATAATGAAAAACTGTTTTTT.

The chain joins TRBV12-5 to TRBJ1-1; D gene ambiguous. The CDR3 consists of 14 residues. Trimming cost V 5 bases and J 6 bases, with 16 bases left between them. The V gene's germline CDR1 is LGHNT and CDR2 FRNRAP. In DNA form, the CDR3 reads TGTGCTAGTGGTGCGGGTCCGGCGAGCGCTGAAGCTTTCTTT. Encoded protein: CASGAGPASAEAFF.

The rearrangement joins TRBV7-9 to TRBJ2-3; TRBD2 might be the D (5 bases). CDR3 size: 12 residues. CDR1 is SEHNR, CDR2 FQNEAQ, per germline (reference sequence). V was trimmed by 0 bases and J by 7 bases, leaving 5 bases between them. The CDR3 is CASSLAGNTQYF. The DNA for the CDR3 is TGTGCCAGCAGCTTAGCCGGGAATACGCAGTATTTT.

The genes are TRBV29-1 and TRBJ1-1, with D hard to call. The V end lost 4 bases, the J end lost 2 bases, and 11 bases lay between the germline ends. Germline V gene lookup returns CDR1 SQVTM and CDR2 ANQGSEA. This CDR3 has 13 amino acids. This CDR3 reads CSVGVGLNTEAFF. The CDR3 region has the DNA TGCAGCGTTGGAGTAGGGCTAAACACTGAAGCTTTCTTT.

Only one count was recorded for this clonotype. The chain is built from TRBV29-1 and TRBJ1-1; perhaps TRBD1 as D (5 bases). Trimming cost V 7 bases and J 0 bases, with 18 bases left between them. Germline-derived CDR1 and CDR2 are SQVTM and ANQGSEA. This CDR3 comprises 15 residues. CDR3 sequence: CSARQAGSLNTEAFF. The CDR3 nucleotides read TGCAGCGCTAGGCAGGCAGGGAGTCTGAACACTGAAGCTTTCTTT. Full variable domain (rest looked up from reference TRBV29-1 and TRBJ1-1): SAVISQKPSRDICQRGTSLTIQCQVDSQVTMMFWYRQQPGQSLTLIATANQGSEATYESGFVIDKFPISRPNLTFSTLTVSNMSPEDSSIYLCSARQAGSLNTEAFFGQGTRLTVV.

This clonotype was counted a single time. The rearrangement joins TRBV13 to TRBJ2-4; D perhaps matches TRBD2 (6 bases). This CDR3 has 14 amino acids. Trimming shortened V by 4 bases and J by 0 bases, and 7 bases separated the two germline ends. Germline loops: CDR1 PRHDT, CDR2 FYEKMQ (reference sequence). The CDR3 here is CASSWGLAKNIQYF. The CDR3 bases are TGTGCCAGCAGCTGGGGACTAGCCAAAAACATTCAGTACTTC.

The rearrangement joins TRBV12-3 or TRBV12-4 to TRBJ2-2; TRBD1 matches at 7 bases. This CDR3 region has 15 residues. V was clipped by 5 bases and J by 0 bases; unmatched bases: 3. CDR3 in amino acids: CASSRTGANTGELFF. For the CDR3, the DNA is TGTGCCAGCAGTCGGACAGGTGCGAACACCGGGGAGCTGTTTTTT.

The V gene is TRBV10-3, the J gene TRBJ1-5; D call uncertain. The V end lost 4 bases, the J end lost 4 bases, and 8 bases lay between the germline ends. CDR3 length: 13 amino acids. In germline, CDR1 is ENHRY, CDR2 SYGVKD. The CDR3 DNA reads TGTGCCATCAGTGTAGATAGTAATCAGCCCCAGCATTTT. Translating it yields CAISVDSNQPQHF.

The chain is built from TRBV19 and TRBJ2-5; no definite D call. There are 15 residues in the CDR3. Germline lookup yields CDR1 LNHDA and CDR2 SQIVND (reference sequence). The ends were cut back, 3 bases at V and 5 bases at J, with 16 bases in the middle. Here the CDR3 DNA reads TGTGCCAGTAGTATGAACCAGCGTCCCCAGGAGACCCAGTACTTC. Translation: CASSMNQRPQETQYF.

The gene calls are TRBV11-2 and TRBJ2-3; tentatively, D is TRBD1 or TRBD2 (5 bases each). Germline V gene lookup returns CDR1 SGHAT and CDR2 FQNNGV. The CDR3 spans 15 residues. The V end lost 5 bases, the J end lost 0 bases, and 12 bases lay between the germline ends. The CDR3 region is CASSASGASTDTQYF. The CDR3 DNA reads TGTGCCAGCAGCGCCTCCGGGGCGAGCACAGATACGCAGTATTTT.

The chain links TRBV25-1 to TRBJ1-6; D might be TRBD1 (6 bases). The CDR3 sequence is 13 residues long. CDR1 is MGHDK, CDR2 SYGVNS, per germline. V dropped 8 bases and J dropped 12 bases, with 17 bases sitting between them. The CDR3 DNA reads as TGTGCCAGCCATTCGGACCCCAGGGGACCCCTCCACTTT. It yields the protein CASHSDPRGPLHF.

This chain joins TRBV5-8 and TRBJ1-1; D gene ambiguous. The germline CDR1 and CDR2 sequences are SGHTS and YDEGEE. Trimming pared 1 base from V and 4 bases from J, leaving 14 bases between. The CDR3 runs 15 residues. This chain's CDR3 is CASSLSLGGPTEAFF. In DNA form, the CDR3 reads TGTGCCAGCAGCTTGTCTCTTGGCGGACCCACTGAAGCTTTCTTT.

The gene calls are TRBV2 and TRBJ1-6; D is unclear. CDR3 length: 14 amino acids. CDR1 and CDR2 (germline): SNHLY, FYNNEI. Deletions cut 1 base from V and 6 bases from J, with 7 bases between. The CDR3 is CASSEESVNSPLHF. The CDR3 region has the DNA TGTGCCAGCAGTGAAGAGTCAGTTAATTCACCCCTCCACTTT.

CDR3 bases: TGTGCCTGGAGTGTACTGAGCAGTAACTATGGCTACACCTTC. The encoded protein is CAWSVLSSNYGYTF. This chain uses TRBV30 with TRBJ1-2; D unclear. CDR1 is GTSNPN and CDR2 is SVGIG in the germline V gene (reference sequence). V lost 0 bases and J lost 1, with 9 bases in between. CDR3 length: 14 residues.

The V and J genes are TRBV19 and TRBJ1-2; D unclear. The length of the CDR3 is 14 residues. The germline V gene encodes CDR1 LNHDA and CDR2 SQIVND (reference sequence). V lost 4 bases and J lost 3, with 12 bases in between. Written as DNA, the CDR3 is TGTGCCAGTAGTACGAACCTCCTGGACTATGGCTACACCTTC. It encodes CASSTNLLDYGYTF.

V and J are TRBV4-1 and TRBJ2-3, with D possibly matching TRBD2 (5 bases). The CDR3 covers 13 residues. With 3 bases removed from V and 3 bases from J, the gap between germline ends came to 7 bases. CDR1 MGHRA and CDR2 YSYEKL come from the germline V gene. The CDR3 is CASSHPGTDTQYF. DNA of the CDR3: TGCGCCAGCAGCCACCCGGGGACAGATACGCAGTATTTT.

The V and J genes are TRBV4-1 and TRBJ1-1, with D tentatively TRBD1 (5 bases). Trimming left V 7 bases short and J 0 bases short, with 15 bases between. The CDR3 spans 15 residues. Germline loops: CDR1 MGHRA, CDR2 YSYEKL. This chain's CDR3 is CASNPGLLMNTEAFF. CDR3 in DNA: TGCGCCAGCAATCCGGGACTCCTCATGAACACTGAAGCTTTCTTT.